This T cell receptor beta chain was captured in a study of T cells in Graves' hyperthyroidism and ophthalmopathy. Study overall: Staff took peripheral blood when the initial diagnosis was made, before any treatment began. Overall study results and limits: Model output signaled ophthalmopathy a median around 6.9 months ahead of onset.

In its sample, this clonotype was seen many times. Antigen specificity is unknown. TCR beta CDR3 regions were amplified from RNA. An initial round of RT-PCR targeting the TCR CDR3 relied on the HTBI primer set. TCRdb redid the calling of the multiplex PCR reads with MiXCR, one entry per CDR3 protein. This sample carries roughly 740,000 distinct CDR3 sequences, approximately 16% of them seen once, and the ten largest clones take roughly 8%. Germline lookup yields CDR1 SGHTA and CDR2 FQGNSA. Trimming pared 5 bases from V and 7 bases from J, leaving 15 bases between. The CDR3 is made up of 14 amino acids.

This TCR came from a man aged 18 to 29 with Graves' hyperthyroidism. Input material: blood. This chain joins TRBV7-2 and TRBJ1-5, with D perhaps TRBD1 (6 bases). The CDR3 DNA sequence: TGTGCCAGCAGCCTCAGGGGTTTCGGACAGCCCCAGCATTTT. It codes for CASSLRGFGQPQHF.